This T cell receptor (beta chain) was identified in a study of OX40 agonist ivuxolimab in advanced cancers. Study conclusions and caveats: Average numbers of expanded clones were greater in CD8+ T cells than in CD4+. There was clonal expansion of CD4+ and CD8+ blood T cells by week 6 at 0.1 to 3.0 mg/kg. Not determined was the antigen specificity of the expanded peripheral T cells.

Worth noting for this clone: What it binds is unknown.

From germline, CDR1 is SGDLS and CDR2 YYNGEE. V lost 0 bases and J 2 bases, leaving 7 bases between the germline ends. This CDR3 has 14 residues. Profiling relied on immunoSEQ multiplex PCR, and the TCRdb table lists in-frame clones only, not all of them. The sample shows 65,000 to 70,000 clones, around 91% of them seen only once. The receptor's source is an adult with an advanced solid tumor such as melanoma, head and neck, liver or kidney cancer. V usage is TRBV9 and J usage is TRBJ2-3; D gene unclear. The starting material was CD4+ or CD8+ T cells sorted from blood, obtained in a trial of the OX40 agonist ivuxolimab. The CDR3 DNA follows: TGTGCCAGCAGCGTAGACTTCCTCACAGATACGCAGTATTTT. It codes for CASSVDFLTDTQYF.